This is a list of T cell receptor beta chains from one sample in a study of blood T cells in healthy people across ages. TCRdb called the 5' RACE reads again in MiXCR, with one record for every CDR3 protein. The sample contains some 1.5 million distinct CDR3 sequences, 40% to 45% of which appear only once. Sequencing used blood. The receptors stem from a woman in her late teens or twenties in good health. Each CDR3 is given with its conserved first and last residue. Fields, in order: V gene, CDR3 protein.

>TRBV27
CASSAAGIGTGELFF
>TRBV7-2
CASSLGEGVGTDTQYF
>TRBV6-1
CASNPSGGPETQYF
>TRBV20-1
CSAAIGNEQFF
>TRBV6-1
CASSETRASTDTQYF
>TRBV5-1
CASARTVTNYYGYTF
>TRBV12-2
CASRLDCSYNEQFF
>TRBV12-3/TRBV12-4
CASSRQGHEQYF
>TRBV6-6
CASSYPDRAHTDTQYF
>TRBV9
CASSVPPWNEQFF
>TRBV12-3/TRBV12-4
CASSPTSGRAGELFF
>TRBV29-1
CSVAGDIYEQYF
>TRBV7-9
CASSLQGAFGNEQFF
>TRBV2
CASSEAGILDTQYF
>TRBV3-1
CASSPGQAPFQETQYF
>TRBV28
CASSVDYPSYEQFF
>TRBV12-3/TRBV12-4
CASSKGQGQPQHF
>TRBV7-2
CASSYGIGPHEQYF
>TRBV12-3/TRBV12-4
CASSLADYNEQYF
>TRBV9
CASSPTGQATNEKLFF
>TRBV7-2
CASSFPRSPWNLQETQYF
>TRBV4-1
CASSQDDYEQYF